The next 6 T cell receptor beta chains were all read from a single sample in a study of post-analysis software for immune sequencing data. Study-level points and caveats: Four or five TRBV segments occurring more often in patients than controls included TRBV5-6, TRBV5-1 and TRBV20-1.

Antigens of these TCRs are unknown. Unique molecular identifiers were built into the TCR beta cDNA libraries. TCRdb re-called the PCR reads with MiXCR, one entry per CDR3 protein. The data show hundreds of thousands of distinct CDR3 sequences, about 27% seen once. Sequenced input: blood. All receptors come from a girl between 10 and 17 years old with multiple sclerosis.

This clonotype was picked up a small number of times. The J gene is TRBJ1-4, the V gene TRBV19; a weak D match, TRBD1 (6 bases). This CDR3 comprises 14 residues. Germline CDR1 reads LNHDA; CDR2 reads SQIVND (reference sequence). Trimming left V 10 bases short and J 7 bases short, with 19 bases between. DNA of the CDR3: TGTGCCACCCGACCTCAGGGGAGGGGTGAAAAACTGTTTTTT. Translating it yields CATRPQGRGEKLFF.

As regards this clonotype: A read error may explain this, as a much larger clone is one base away. The genes are TRBV5-1 and TRBJ2-3; D remains ambiguous. In germline, CDR1 is SGHRS, CDR2 YFSETQ. This CDR3 has 13 amino acids. The CDR3 here is CASRPDGTDTQDF. In DNA form, the CDR3 reads TGCGCCAGCAGACCGGACGGCACAGATACGCAGGATTTT.

This rearrangement joins TRBV4-3 to TRBJ2-1, with 9 bases matching TRBD2. With V trimmed by 2 bases and J by 3 bases, 2 bases remained unmatched. Looked up from germline, CDR1 is LGHNA and CDR2 is YSLEER. CDR3 length equals 15 residues. The CDR3, as DNA: TGCGCCAGCAGCCAAATACTAGCGGGCTACAATGAGCAGTTCTTC. This encodes CASSQILAGYNEQFF.

The chain couples TRBV29-1 to TRBJ2-2; tentative D call: TRBD1 (7 bases). Germline V gives CDR1 SQVTM, CDR2 ANQGSEA. The CDR3 consists of 14 residues. V was cut by 7 bases and J by 1 base, with 13 bases left in between. This CDR3 reads CSARQGGNTGELFF. The DNA of the CDR3 is TGCAGCGCGAGACAGGGAGGGAACACCGGGGAGCTGTTTTTT.

A few counts support this clonotype. The rearrangement joins TRBV7-2 to TRBJ2-1, with TRBD2 matching over 9 bases. The CDR3 has 16 amino acids. V dropped 4 bases and J dropped 6; count of bases not matched to a gene: 10. Germline V gene data show CDR1 as SGHTA and CDR2 as FQGNSA. The CDR3 is CASSSIRIAGVNEQFF. CDR3 DNA sequence: TGTGCCAGCAGCTCCATTCGTATAGCGGGGGTCAATGAGCAGTTCTTC.

This clonotype was observed a few times. This chain connects TRBV29-1 to TRBJ2-1, with 10 bases matching TRBD1. The CDR3 covers 16 residues. Germline CDR1 and CDR2: SQVTM and ANQGSEA. The ends lost 1 base at V and 4 bases at J; junction bases unmatched: 7. The CDR3 sequence is CSVEGIAGQGYNEQFF. Written as DNA, the CDR3 is TGCAGCGTTGAAGGTATCGCGGGACAGGGGTACAATGAGCAGTTCTTC.